This TCR beta chain was profiled in a study of T cell repertoires in cytomegalovirus infection. Looking at the study overall: Peptides in the study included HLA-C-restricted and HLA-B-restricted CMV epitopes. From public TCR beta signatures came an indication of both CMV infection and matching HLA type.

This CDR3 spans 17 amino acids. Per the germline V gene, CDR1 is SEHNR and CDR2 is FQNEAQ (reference sequence). The J segment lost 0 bases and the V segment lost 5 bases, leaving 7 bases of the junction unmatched. Only a few counts were recorded for this clonotype. Its antigen is not identified. TCRdb called the reads again in MiXCR, with one record for every CDR3 protein. This table has about 110,000 distinct CDR3 sequences, about 28% appearing once. The chain uses TRBV7-9 and TRBJ2-7; 13 bases fit TRBD2. The sample in question was CD8+ T cells from cultured PBMCs, obtained from culture after CMV antigen stimulation. The receptor comes from a human donor in good health (CMV status not recorded). Some clones in this sample may be carry-over from other donors' samples. Here the CDR3 reads CASSPRLAGGSSYEQYF. DNA of the CDR3: TGTGCCAGCAGCCCCAGACTAGCGGGGGGTAGCTCCTACGAGCAGTACTTC. The whole variable domain, filled in from reference TRBV7-9 and TRBJ2-7, reads DTGVSQNPRHKITKRGQNVTFRCDPISEHNRLYWYRQTLGQGPEFLTYFQNEAQLEKSRLLSDRFSAERPKGSFSTLEIQRTEQGDSAMYLCASSPRLAGGSSYEQYFGPGTRLTVT.